This TCR beta chain was captured by sequencing in a study of cytomegalovirus exposure and HLA in healthy donors. Overall study: An early data release held some 85 million unique TCRs from HLA-typed donors. About four fifths of 398 genotyped donors fell in the Caucasian-associated ancestry cluster. Overall study results and limits: Some V segments, TRBV6-2 and TRBV6-3 among them, were indistinguishable and were therefore excluded. In vitro data verified a few CMV-associated chains as specific for CMV antigens.

About this clone itself: Its antigen remains unknown.

Use of 60 Vbeta and 13 Jbeta primers characterized the PCR. Sequencing used immunoSEQ multiplex PCR; TCRdb keeps in-frame clones, though not all of them. The sample lists about 160,000 clones, 68% occurring once. The CDR3 length is 13 residues. From germline, CDR1 is SGHNT and CDR2 YYREEE (reference sequence). Trimming pared 2 bases from V and 6 bases from J, leaving 10 bases between. This receptor was taken from a woman between 35 and 50 years old in good health and CMV-seropositive. The specimen was PBMCs. The chain recombines TRBV5-4 with TRBJ2-3, with a tentative D call TRBD1 (6 bases). CDR3 region: CASSLPGVDTQYF. The CDR3 DNA follows: TGTGCCAGCAGCTTACCAGGGGTGGATACGCAGTATTTT.